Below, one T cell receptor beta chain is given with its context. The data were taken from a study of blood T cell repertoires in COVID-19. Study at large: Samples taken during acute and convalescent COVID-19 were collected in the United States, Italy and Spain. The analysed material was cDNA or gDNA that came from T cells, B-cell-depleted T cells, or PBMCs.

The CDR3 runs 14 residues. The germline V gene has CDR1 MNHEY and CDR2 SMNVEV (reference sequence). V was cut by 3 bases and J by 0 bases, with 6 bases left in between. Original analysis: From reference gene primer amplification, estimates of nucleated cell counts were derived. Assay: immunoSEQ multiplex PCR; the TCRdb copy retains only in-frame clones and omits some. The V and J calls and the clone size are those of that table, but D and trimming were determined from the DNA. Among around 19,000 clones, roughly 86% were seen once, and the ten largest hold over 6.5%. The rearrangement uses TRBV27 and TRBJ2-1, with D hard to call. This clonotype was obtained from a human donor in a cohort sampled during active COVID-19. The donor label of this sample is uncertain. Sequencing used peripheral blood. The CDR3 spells CASSFQDSYNEQFF. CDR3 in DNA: TGTGCCAGCAGTTTCCAGGACTCCTACAATGAGCAGTTCTTC.